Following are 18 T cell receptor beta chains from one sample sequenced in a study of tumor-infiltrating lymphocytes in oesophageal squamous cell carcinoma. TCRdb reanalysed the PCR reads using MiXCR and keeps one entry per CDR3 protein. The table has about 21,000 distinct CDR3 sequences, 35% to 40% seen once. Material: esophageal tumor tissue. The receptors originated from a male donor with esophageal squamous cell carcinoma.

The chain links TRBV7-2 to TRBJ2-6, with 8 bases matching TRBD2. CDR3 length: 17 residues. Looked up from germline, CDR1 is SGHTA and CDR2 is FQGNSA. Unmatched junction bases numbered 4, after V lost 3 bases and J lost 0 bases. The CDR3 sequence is CASSLGTRSSGANVLTF. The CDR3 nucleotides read TGTGCCAGCAGCTTGGGGACTAGAAGCTCTGGGGCCAACGTCCTGACTTTC.

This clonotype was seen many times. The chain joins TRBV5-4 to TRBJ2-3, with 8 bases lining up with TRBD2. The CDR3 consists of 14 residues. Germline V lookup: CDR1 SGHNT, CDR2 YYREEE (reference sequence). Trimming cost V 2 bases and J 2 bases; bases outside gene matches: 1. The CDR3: CASSLLAATDTQYF. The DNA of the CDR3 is TGTGCCAGCAGCTTACTAGCGGCCACAGATACGCAGTATTTT.

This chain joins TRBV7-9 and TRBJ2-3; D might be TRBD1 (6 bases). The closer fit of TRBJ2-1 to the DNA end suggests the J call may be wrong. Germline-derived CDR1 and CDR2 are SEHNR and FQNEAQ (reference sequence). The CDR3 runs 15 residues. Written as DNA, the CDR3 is TGTGCCAGCAGCTTAGAACAGGGTGCCTTAAGGAAGCAGTTCTTC. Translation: CASSLEQGALRKQFF.

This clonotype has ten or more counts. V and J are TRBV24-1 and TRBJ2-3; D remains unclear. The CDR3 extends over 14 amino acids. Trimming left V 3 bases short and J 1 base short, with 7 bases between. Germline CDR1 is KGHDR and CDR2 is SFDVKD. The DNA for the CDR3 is TGTGCCACCAGTGATCGGGCGGGCACAGATACGCAGTATTTT. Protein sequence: CATSDRAGTDTQYF.

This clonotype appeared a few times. CDR3 amino acids: CATSRASFSRDTQYF. For the CDR3, the DNA is TGTGCCACCAGCAGAGCTTCCTTTTCCAGGGATACGCAGTATTTT. The genes are TRBV15 and TRBJ2-3; no reliable D call. CDR3 size: 15 residues. V lost 1 base, J lost 6 bases, and 14 bases lay in between. CDR1 and CDR2 (germline): LNHNV, YYDKDF (reference sequence).

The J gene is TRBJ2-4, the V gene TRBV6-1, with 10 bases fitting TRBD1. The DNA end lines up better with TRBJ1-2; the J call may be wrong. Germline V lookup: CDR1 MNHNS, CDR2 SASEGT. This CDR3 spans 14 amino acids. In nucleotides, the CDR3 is TGTGCCAGCAGTGAGGGACAGGGGTTATCTGGCTACACCTTC. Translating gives CASSEGQGLSGYTF.

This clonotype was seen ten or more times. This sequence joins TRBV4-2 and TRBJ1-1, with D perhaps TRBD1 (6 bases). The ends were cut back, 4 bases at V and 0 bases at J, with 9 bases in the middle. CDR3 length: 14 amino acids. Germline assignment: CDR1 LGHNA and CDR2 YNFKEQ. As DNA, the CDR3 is TGTGCCAGCAGCCCAGGACAGATGAACACTGAAGCTTTCTTT. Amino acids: CASSPGQMNTEAFF.

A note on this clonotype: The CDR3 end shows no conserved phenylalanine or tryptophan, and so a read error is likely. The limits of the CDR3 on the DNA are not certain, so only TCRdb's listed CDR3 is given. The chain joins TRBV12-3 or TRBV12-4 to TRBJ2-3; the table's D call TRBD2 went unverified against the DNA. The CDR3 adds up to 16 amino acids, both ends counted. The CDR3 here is CASSLVVASETQYFGP.

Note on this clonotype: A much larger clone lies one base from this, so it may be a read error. CDR3 nucleotide sequence: TGTGCCAGCAGCTTGGCCTGGATAACACGCGATGAGCAGTTCTTC. Residues: CASSLAWITRDEQFF. The chain combines TRBV5-6 with TRBJ2-1; D is unresolved. There are 15 residues in the CDR3. V lost 0 bases to trimming and J lost 8 bases, with 15 bases between them. In germline, CDR1 is SGHDT, CDR2 YYEEEE.

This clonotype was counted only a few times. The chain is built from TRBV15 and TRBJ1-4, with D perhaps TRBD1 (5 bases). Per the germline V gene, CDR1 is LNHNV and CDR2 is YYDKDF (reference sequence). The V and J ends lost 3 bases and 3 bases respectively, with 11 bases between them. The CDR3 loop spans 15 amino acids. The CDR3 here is CATSSRQFSNEKLFF. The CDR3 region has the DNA TGTGCCACCAGCAGTAGACAGTTCTCTAATGAAAAACTGTTTTTT.

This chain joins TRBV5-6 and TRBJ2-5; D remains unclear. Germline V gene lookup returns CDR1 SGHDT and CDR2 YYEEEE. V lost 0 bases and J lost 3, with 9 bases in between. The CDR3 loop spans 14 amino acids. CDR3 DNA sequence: TGTGCCAGCAGCTTGGCCGGTAGAGAAGAGACCCAGTACTTC. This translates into CASSLAGREETQYF.

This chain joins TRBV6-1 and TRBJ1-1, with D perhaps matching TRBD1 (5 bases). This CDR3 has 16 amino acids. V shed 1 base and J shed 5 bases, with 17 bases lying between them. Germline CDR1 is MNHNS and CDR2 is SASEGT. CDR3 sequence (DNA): TGTGCCAGCAGTGAAGGACAAATTGTGGGACGTACTGAAGCTTTCTTT. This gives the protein CASSEGQIVGRTEAFF.

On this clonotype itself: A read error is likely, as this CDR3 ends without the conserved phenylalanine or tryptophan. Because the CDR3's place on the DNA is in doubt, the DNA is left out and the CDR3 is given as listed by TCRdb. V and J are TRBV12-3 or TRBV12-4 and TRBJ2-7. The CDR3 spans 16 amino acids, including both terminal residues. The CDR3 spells CASSISGGPYEQYFGS.

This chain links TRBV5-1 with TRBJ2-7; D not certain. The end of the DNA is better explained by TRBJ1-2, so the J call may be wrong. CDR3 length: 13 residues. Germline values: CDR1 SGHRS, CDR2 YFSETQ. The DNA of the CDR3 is TGCGCCAGCAGCTTGGACGGCAACTATGGCTACACCTTC. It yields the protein CASSLDGNYGYTF.

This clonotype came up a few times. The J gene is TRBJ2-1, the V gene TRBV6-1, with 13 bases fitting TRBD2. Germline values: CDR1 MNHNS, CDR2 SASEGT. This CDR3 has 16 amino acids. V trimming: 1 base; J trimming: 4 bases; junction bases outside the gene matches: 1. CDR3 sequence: CASSEGLAGGYNEQFF. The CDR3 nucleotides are TGTGCCAGCAGTGAAGGACTAGCGGGAGGATACAATGAGCAGTTCTTC.

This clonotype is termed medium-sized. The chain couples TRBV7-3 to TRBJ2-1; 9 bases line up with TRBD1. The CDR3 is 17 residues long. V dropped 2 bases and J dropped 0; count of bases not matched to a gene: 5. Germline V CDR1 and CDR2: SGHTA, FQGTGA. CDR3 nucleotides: TGTGCCAGCAGCTTACAGCCACAGGGGGCCTCCTACAATGAGCAGTTCTTC. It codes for CASSLQPQGASYNEQFF.

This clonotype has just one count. This CDR3 is CASSLGFGNTEAFF. The CDR3 nucleotides read TGTGCCAGCAGCTTGGGCTTCGGGAACACTGAAGCTTTCTTT. This chain connects TRBV7-6 to TRBJ1-1; no definite D call. In germline, CDR1 is SGHVS, CDR2 FNYEAQ. CDR3 length: 14 amino acids. With 3 bases removed from V and 1 base from J, the gap between germline ends came to 9 bases. Looking up the rest from reference TRBV7-6 and TRBJ1-1 gives the full variable domain: GAGVSQSPRYKVTKRGQDVALRCDPISGHVSLYWYRQALGQGPEFLTYFNYEAQQDKSGLPNDRFSAERPEGSISTLTIQRTEQRDSAMYRCASSLGFGNTEAFFGQGTRLTVV.

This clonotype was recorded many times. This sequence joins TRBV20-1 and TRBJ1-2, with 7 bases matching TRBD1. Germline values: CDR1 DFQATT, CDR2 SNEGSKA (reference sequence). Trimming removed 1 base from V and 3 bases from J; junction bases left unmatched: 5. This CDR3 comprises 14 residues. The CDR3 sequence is CSARGQGMDYGYTF. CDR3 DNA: TGCAGTGCTAGAGGACAGGGTATGGACTATGGCTACACCTTC.